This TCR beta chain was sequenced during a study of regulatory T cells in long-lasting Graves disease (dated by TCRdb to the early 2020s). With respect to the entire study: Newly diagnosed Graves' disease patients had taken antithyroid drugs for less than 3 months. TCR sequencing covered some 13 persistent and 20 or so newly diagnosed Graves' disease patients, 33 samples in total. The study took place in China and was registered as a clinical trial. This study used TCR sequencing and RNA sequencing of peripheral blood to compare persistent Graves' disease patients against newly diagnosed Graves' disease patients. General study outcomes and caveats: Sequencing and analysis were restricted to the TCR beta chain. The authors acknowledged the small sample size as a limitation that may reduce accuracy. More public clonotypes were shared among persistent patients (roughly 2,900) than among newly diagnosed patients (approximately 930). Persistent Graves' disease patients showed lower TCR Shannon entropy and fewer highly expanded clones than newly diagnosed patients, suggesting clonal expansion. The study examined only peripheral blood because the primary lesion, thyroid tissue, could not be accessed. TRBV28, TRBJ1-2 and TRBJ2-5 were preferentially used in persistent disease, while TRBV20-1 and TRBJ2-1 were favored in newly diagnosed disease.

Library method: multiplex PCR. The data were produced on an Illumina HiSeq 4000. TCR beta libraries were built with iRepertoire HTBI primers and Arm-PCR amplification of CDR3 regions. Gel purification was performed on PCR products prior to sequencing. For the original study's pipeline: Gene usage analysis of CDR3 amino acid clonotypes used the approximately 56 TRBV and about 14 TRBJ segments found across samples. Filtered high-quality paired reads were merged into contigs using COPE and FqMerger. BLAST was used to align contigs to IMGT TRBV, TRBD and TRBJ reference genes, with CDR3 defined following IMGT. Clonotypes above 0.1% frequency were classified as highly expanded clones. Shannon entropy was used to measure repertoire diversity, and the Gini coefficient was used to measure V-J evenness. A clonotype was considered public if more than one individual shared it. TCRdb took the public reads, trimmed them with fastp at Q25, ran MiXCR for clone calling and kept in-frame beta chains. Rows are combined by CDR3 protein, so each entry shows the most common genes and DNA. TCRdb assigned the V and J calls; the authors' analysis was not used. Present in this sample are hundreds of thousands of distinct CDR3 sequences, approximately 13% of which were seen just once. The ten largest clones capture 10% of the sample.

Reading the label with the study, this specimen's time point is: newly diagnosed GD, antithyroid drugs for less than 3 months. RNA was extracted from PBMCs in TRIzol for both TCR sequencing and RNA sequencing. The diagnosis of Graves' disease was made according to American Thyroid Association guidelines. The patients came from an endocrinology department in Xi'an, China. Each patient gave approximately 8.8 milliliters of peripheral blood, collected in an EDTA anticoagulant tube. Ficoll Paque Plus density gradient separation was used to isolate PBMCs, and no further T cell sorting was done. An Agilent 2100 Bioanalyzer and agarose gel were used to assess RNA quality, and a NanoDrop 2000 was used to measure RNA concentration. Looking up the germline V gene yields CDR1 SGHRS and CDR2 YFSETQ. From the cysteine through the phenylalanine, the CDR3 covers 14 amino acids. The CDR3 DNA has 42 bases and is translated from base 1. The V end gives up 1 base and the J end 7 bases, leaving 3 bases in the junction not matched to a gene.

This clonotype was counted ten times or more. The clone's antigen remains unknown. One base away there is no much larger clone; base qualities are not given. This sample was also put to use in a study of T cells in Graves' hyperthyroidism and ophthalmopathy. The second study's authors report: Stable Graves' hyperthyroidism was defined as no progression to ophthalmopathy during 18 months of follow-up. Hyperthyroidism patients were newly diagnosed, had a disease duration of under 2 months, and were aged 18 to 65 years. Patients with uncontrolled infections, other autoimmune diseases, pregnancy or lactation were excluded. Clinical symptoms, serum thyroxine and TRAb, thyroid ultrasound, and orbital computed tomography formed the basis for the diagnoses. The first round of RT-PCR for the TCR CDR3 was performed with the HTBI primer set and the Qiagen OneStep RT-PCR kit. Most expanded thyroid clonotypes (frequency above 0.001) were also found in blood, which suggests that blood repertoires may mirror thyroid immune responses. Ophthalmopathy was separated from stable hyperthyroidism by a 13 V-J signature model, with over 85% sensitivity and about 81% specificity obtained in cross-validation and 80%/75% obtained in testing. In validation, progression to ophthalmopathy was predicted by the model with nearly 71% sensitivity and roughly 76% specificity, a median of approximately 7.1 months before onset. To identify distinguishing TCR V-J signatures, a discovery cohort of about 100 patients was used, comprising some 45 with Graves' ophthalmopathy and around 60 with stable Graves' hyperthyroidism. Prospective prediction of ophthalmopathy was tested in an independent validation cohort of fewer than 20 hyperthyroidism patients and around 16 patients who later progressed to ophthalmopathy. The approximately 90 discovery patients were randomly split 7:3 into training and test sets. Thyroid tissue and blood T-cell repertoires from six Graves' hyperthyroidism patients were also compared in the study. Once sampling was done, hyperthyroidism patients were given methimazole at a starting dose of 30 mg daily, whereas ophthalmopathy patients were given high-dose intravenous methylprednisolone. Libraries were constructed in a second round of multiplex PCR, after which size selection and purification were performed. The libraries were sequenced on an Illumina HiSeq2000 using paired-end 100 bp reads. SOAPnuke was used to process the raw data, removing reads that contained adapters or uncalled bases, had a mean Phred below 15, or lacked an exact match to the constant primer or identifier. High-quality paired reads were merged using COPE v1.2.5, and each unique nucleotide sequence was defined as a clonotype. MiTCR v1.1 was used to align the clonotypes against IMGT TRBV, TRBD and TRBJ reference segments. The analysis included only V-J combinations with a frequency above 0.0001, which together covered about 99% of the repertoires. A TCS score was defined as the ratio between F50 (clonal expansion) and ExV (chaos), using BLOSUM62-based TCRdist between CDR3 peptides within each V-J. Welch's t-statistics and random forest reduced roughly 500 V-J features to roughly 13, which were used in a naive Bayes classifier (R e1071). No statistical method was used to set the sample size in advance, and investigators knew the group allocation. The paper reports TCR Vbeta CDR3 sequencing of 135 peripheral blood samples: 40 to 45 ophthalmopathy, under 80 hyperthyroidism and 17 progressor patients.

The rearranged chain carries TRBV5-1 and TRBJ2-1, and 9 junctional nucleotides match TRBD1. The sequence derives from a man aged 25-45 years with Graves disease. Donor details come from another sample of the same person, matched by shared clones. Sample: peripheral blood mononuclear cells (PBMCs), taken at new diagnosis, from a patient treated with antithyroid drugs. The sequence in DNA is TGCGCCAGCAGCTTGCAGACAGGGGGAAATGAGCAGTTCTTC. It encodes CASSLQTGGNEQFF.